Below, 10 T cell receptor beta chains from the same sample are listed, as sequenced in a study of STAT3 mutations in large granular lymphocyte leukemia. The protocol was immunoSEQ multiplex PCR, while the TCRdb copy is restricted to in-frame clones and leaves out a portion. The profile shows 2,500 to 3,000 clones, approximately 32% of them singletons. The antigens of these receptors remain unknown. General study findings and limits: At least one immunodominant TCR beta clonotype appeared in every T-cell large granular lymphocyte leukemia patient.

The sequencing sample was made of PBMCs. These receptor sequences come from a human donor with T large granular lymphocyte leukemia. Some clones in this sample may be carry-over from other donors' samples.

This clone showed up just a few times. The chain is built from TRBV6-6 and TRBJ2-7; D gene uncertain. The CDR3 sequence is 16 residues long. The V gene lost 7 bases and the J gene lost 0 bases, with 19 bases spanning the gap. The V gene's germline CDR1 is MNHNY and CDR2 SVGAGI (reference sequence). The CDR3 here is CASIPVGGSHSYEQYF. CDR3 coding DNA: TGTGCCAGCATCCCGGTAGGCGGTTCCCACTCCTACGAGCAGTACTTC.

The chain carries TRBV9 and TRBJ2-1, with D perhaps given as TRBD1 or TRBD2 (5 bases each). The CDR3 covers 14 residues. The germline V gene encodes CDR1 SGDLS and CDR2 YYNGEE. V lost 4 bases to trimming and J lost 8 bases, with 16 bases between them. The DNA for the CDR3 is TGTGCCAGCAGCATCAGACTACTGGGGGATGAGCAGTTCTTC. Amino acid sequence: CASSIRLLGDEQFF. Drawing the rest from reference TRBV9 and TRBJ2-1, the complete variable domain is DSGVTQTPKHLITATGQRVTLRCSPRSGDLSVYWYQQSLDQGLQFLIQYYNGEERAKGNILERFSAQQFPDLHSELNLSSLELGDSALYFCASSIRLLGDEQFFGPGTRLTVL.

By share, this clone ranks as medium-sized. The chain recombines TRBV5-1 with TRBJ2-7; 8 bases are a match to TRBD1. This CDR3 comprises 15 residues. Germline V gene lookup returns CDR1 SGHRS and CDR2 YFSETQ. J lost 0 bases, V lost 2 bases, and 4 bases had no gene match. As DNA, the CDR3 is TGCGCCAGCAGCTTCGGGACAGGACACTCCTACGAGCAGTACTTC. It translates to CASSFGTGHSYEQYF.

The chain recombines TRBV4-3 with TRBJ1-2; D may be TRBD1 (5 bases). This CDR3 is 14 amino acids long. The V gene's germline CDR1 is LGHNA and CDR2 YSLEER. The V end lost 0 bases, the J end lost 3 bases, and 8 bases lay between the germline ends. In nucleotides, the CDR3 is TGCGCCAGCAGCCAAGACAGGGCAGACTATGGCTACACCTTC. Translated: CASSQDRADYGYTF.

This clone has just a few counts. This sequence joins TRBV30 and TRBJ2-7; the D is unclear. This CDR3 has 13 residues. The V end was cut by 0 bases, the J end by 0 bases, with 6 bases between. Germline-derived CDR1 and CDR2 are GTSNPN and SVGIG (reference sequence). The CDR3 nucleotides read TGTGCCTGGAGTGTGCCGTCCTCCTACGAGCAGTACTTC. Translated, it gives CAWSVPSSYEQYF.

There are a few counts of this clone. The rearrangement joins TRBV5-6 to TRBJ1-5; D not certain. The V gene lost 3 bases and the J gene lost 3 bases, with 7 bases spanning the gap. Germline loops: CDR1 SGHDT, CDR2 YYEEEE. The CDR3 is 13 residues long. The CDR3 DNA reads TGTGCCAGCAGCTCGAGATTCAATCAGCCCCAGCATTTT. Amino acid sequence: CASSSRFNQPQHF.

CDR3 protein: CASSLGPGSGGDTQYF. The CDR3 DNA reads TGTGCCAGCAGCTTAGGTCCCGGGAGTGGTGGAGATACGCAGTATTTT. The rearrangement joins TRBV7-2 to TRBJ2-3, with a tentative D call TRBD2 (6 bases). V lost 1 base and J 5 bases, leaving 16 bases between the germline ends. Germline lookup yields CDR1 SGHTA and CDR2 FQGNSA. The CDR3 is 16 residues long.

DNA of the CDR3: TGTGCCAGCAGCCCTGCGGGGGCGCCCACTGAAGCTTTCTTT. It encodes CASSPAGAPTEAFF. The V call is TRBV4-2, the J call TRBJ1-1, with TRBD1 as a possible D gene (6 bases). V was cut by 4 bases and J by 4 bases, with 13 bases left in between. This CDR3 spans 14 amino acids. CDR1 is LGHNA, CDR2 YNFKEQ, per germline.

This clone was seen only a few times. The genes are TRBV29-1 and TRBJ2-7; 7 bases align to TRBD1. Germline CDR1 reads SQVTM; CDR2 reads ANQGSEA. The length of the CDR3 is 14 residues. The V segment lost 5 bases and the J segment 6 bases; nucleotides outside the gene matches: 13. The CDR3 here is CSVSTGYTTGEQYF. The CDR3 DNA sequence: TGCAGCGTTTCGACAGGGTATACTACGGGCGAGCAGTACTTC.

CDR3 DNA sequence: TGTGCCTGGAGTCATTATAGTGGCGGGACCGGCTACGAGCAGTACTTC. Translation gives CAWSHYSGGTGYEQYF. The J gene is TRBJ2-7, the V gene TRBV30; the D gene is possibly TRBD2 (6 bases). The CDR3 spans 16 residues. Germline assignment: CDR1 GTSNPN and CDR2 SVGIG (reference sequence). Trimming left V 2 bases short and J 3 bases short, with 20 bases between.